Described below is a single T cell receptor (beta chain) sequence and its context. This clonotype was seen at least ten times. Its recognized antigen is unknown. The input lacks base qualities; no much larger clone sits a single base away. The data originate from a study of molecular identifiers for immune sequencing clone quantification (dated by TCRdb to the late 2010s). Context from the whole study: For a replicate experiment, RNA from around 20,000 or 99,000 naive CD8 T cells was divided into five aliquots, of which four were sequenced. CD8 T cells were used in a methods study to benchmark molecular-identifier clustering-based TCR repertoire sequencing (MIDCIRS) and TCR RNA copy counting. Study-level results and caveats: Naive libraries contained spiked-in Jurkat TCR RNA (approximately ten copies' worth), which is not part of the donor repertoire. In CMV-specific effector cells, clones with more than 20 RNA copies accounted for over 99% of molecules, whereas in naive cells such clones accounted for under 1%. About 2.9 recovered TCR RNA copies per cell were obtained by modeling, versus 9 to 10 by digital PCR, implying a capture efficiency of about 30%. Spiked-in Jurkat TCR RNA equivalent to a single cell was reported to be detectable even among one million naive CD8 T cells. When barcode sub-clustering was left out, chimeric consensus sequences inflated TCR diversity, with chimeras reaching as high as 47%. The sizes of highly expanded clones could end up underestimated when identical TCR molecules share a barcode.

The library was obtained by PCR. Instrument on record: NextSeq 500. Preparation of bulk TCR libraries followed a previously described approach, with the TCR primers listed in Table S5. Total RNA was purified with the Qiagen AllPrep DNA/RNA kit. Before analysis, reads from multiple sequencing runs of the same library were pooled. The authors processed their data as follows. Only reads with exact TCR constant sequence were kept, trimmed to 150 nt, and grouped by their 12-nt molecular barcodes. Reads in each barcode group were sub-clustered using a 15% Levenshtein threshold, and a quality-weighted consensus sequence was built for each RNA molecule. Non-functional sequences were excluded, and lower-count sequences lying one edit away from another sequence were also excluded. Based on a fit of two negative binomial distributions, barcode sub-clusters having less than 20% of the maximum read count were discarded. The public reads were reprocessed in TCRdb via fastp at Q25 and MiXCR, keeping in-frame beta chains. Rows with one shared CDR3 protein collapse into an entry with the most common genes and DNA. The V and J calls and clone size are TCRdb's, not the authors'. For this sample the table gives more than 450,000 distinct CDR3 sequences, of which about 26% were detected only once. The leading ten clones occupy about 0.75% of the sample.

Germline trimming amounts to 3 bases on V and 3 bases on J, with 3 as the count of junction bases outside the gene matches. Its CDR3 holds 14 amino acids, cysteine through phenylalanine. Only the CDR3 DNA stays, 42 bases, in frame from base 1. Libraries of naive CD8 T cells were generated from about 19,000 to 1,100,000 sorted cells, with 10%, 30% or 50% of the purified RNA used. Naive CD8 T cells, defined as CD8+CD4-CCR7+CD45RA+, were FACS-sorted into RLT Plus buffer on a BD FACSAria II. To test detection sensitivity, Jurkat RNA equal to about nine TCR copies was added to samples of about 20,000-1,000,000 naive CD8 T cells. CD8 T cells were enriched with RosetteSep CD8+ T Cell Enrichment Cocktail and Ficoll-Paque, followed by ACK red cell lysis.

The sequence is built from TRBV12-3 or TRBV12-4 and TRBJ1-1; 8 central nucleotides agree with TRBD1. The sequencing input was naive CD8+ T cells from blood, with Jurkat cell RNA spiked in. The cell subset or site label, as the study defines it: FACS-sorted CD8+CD4-CCR7+CD45RA+ naive T cells. The source is a human donor in good health. Some libraries in this study had Jurkat cell RNA spiked in. The DNA sequence reads TGTGCCAGCAGTTTCCGACAGGGGTACACTGAAGCTTTCTTT. It codes for CASSFRQGYTEAFF.